These 13 T cell receptor beta chains share one sample of origin, sequenced in a study of early T cells in non-severe SARS-CoV-2 infection. One entry per CDR3 protein, called by TCRdb with MiXCR from the 5' RACE reads. The data show 40,000 to 55,000 distinct CDR3 sequences, roughly 7.3% seen once. Sample: whole blood. Receptors originate from an adult who was a healthcare worker with PCR-confirmed SARS-CoV-2 infection or an uninfected control (not recorded which).

J is TRBJ1-4 and V is TRBV7-2; D is possibly TRBD1 (6 bases). The germline V and J ends were trimmed by 2 bases and 8 bases, with 18 bases remaining between them. Germline CDR1 and CDR2: SGHTA and FQGNSA. CDR3 length equals 16 residues. CDR3 in amino acids: CASSLFGGQGGEKLFF. The CDR3 DNA follows: TGTGCCAGCAGCTTATTCGGGGGACAAGGAGGCGAAAAACTGTTTTTT.

There are many counts of this clonotype. This chain connects TRBV12-3 or TRBV12-4 to TRBJ2-3, with 7 bases lining up with TRBD1. This CDR3 has 14 amino acids. With V trimmed by 6 bases and J by 5 bases, 8 bases remained unmatched. CDR3 coding DNA: TGTGCCAGCAGCCTGACAGGGCCGAGAGATACGCAGTATTTT. Its translation is CASSLTGPRDTQYF.

V is TRBV24-1 and J is TRBJ2-3, with D possibly TRBD2 on 5 matching bases. There are 16 residues in the CDR3. V was clipped by 7 bases and J by 5 bases, with 21 bases between them. Per the germline V gene, CDR1 is KGHDR and CDR2 is SFDVKD. The CDR3 coding sequence is TGTGCCACCAGCAACACGGCGACCGACGCGGGAGATACGCAGTATTTT. Protein product: CATSNTATDAGDTQYF.

This clonotype was seen many times. This chain links TRBV6-5 with TRBJ1-1; no clear D. Germline-derived CDR1 and CDR2 are MNHEY and SVGAGI. This CDR3 spans 14 amino acids. Trimming took off 5 bases at V and 1 base at J, with 11 bases between the two ends. CDR3 loop: CASSVSGGNTEAFF. The CDR3 nucleotides read TGTGCCAGCAGTGTGAGTGGCGGGAACACTGAAGCTTTCTTT.

This clonotype was detected many times. The chain couples TRBV5-5 to TRBJ1-1, with D uncertain. The germline CDR1 and CDR2 sequences are SGHKS and YYEKEE (reference sequence). The CDR3 extends over 14 amino acids. V lost 2 bases and J 1 base, leaving 9 bases between the germline ends. The CDR3 DNA is TGTGCCAGCAGCTTTGCTGGGAAGAACACTGAAGCTTTCTTT. Translated: CASSFAGKNTEAFF.

This clonotype was detected a few times. In nucleotides, the CDR3 is TGCAGTGCTCCTAAATTAGAATATATGAACACTGAAGCTTTCTTT. Its translation: CSAPKLEYMNTEAFF. The chain uses TRBV20-1 and TRBJ1-1; D gene unclear. The CDR3 loop spans 15 amino acids. Germline-derived CDR1 and CDR2 are DFQATT and SNEGSKA (reference sequence). Trimming shortened V by 5 bases and J by 0 bases, and 16 bases separated the two germline ends.

This clonotype was seen only a few times. The rearrangement links TRBV12-3 or TRBV12-4 to TRBJ1-2; D is undetermined. Trimming removed 1 base at V and 1 base at J, with 7 bases between. This CDR3 has 14 residues. The CDR3 DNA is TGTGCCAGCAGTTTAGGAACCTTTAACTATGGCTACACCTTC. This encodes CASSLGTFNYGYTF.

This clonotype was picked up many times. The gene calls are TRBV7-8 and TRBJ2-2, with 7 positions matching TRBD1. From germline, CDR1 is SGHVS and CDR2 FQNEAQ. V dropped 5 bases and J dropped 2; count of bases not matched to a gene: 5. The CDR3 covers 15 residues. The CDR3 nucleotides are TGTGCCAGCAGCCGCTGGGACAGAAACACCGGGGAGCTGTTTTTT. Translation: CASSRWDRNTGELFF.

There are many counts of this clonotype. The chain carries TRBV18 and TRBJ2-3; perhaps TRBD1 as D (5 bases). Germline CDR1 reads KGHSH; CDR2 reads LQKENI. This CDR3 comprises 14 residues. Trimming removed 0 bases from V and 11 bases from J, with 15 bases in between. The CDR3 protein is CASSPPHLPQGQYF. The DNA of the CDR3 is TGTGCCAGCTCACCACCGCATCTTCCTCAGGGGCAGTATTTT.

This clonotype was seen ten or more times. CDR3 nucleotides: TGTGCCAGCAGTGAGGCAAACCTCGGTGGGACTTTCACCGGGGAGCTGTTTTTT. Amino acid sequence: CASSEANLGGTFTGELFF. The rearrangement links TRBV2 to TRBJ2-2; D might be TRBD2 (6 bases). The CDR3 has 18 residues. The germline V and J ends were trimmed by 3 bases and 4 bases, with 21 bases remaining between them. CDR1 is SNHLY and CDR2 is FYNNEI in the germline V gene. Complete variable domain (other parts from reference TRBV2 and TRBJ2-2): EPEVTQTPSHQVTQMGQEVILRCVPISNHLYFYWYRQILGQKVEFLVSFYNNEISEKSEIFDDQFSVERPDGSNFTLKIRSTKLEDSAMYFCASSEANLGGTFTGELFFGEGSRLTVL.

The table lists this clonotype with many counts. CDR3 amino acids: CAISEVLGGTGELFF. CDR3 coding DNA: TGTGCCATCAGTGAGGTCCTCGGCGGGACCGGGGAGCTGTTTTTT. The chain carries TRBV10-3 and TRBJ2-2, with a tentative D call TRBD2 (5 bases). The germline V gene encodes CDR1 ENHRY and CDR2 SYGVKD. The V end lost 2 bases, the J end lost 5 bases, and 12 bases lay between the germline ends. The CDR3 is 15 amino acids.

This clonotype was detected only once. The chain recombines TRBV12-5 with TRBJ1-5; D is unclear. V dropped 1 base and J dropped 3 bases, with 10 bases sitting between them. The V gene's germline CDR1 is LGHNT and CDR2 FRNRAP. This CDR3 has 15 amino acids. The CDR3 sequence: CASGLDSVDNQPQHF. The CDR3 coding sequence is TGTGCTAGTGGTTTGGACAGCGTGGACAATCAGCCCCAGCATTTT.

This clonotype was picked up many times. The gene calls are TRBV4-3 and TRBJ2-3; D not certain. Trimming took 1 base from V and 0 from J, leaving 11 bases between them. Germline V gene lookup returns CDR1 LGHNA and CDR2 YSLEER. This CDR3 region has 16 residues. DNA of the CDR3: TGCGCCAGCAGCCAAGGTACCGAAGTTAGCACAGATACGCAGTATTTT. Amino acid sequence: CASSQGTEVSTDTQYF.